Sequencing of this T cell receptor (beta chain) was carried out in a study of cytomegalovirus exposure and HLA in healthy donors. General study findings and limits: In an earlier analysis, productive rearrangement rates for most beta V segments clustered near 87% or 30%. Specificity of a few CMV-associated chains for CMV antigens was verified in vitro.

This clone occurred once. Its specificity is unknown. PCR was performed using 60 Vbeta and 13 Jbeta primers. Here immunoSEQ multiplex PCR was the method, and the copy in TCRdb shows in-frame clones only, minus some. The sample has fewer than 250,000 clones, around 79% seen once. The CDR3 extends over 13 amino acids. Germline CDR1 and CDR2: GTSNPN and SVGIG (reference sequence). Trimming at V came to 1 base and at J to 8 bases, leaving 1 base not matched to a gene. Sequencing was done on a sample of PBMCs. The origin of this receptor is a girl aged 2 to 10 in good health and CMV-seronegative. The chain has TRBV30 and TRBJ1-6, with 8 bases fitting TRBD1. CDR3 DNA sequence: TGTGCCTGGAGTGAGACAGGGGATTCACCCCTCCACTTT. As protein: CAWSETGDSPLHF.